This TCR beta chain was identified during a study of shared clonotypes between healthy human individuals. Trimming removed 3 bases from V and 0 bases from J, with 9 bases in between. The CDR3 is 14 residues long. Germline V gene sequence: CDR1 SEHNR, CDR2 FQNEAQ (reference sequence). TCRdb's copy holds only in-frame clones and misses some; the assay was immunoSEQ multiplex PCR. The table includes about 1.4 million clones, approximately 97% detected once. The clonotype was recovered from a man under 40 in good health. The rearrangement uses TRBV7-9 and TRBJ2-7, with D possibly matching TRBD1 (5 bases). The material sequenced was naive CD4+ T cells sorted from blood. As to subset: CD45RA+ positively selected. The CDR3 DNA reads as TGTGCCAGCAGCTTTGGCAGGGACTCCTACGAGCAGTACTTC. The encoded protein is CASSFGRDSYEQYF.